What follows are 10 T cell receptor beta chains derived from one specimen sequenced in a study of shared T cell receptors in the human thymus. Some clones are missing from TCRdb's copy, which holds only in-frame ones; the method was immunoSEQ multiplex PCR. The sample contains hundreds of thousands of clones, approximately 87% of which appear only once. The data also belong to a second study, concerning human thymus T cells.

Sample: thymocytes. These receptors all stem from a boy in the first two years of life with a congenital heart defect.

V and J are TRBV15 and TRBJ2-1, with TRBD2 identical over 8 bases. The CDR3 is made up of 17 amino acids. The V and J ends lost 3 bases and 4 bases, in that order; junction bases with no gene match: 11. Germline loops: CDR1 LNHNV, CDR2 YYDKDF (reference sequence). This chain's CDR3 is CATSSELTSGIYNEQFF. CDR3 coding DNA: TGTGCCACCAGCAGTGAACTAACTAGCGGTATTTACAATGAGCAGTTCTTC.

The chain combines TRBV9 with TRBJ2-5; TRBD2 is a possible D gene (6 bases). Germline V gene lookup returns CDR1 SGDLS and CDR2 YYNGEE. This CDR3 has 15 amino acids. V was pared by 0 bases and J by 2 bases, with 11 bases between. In nucleotides, the CDR3 is TGTGCCAGCAGCGTAGTGGGACTCCCTCAAGAGACCCAGTACTTC. Translated: CASSVVGLPQETQYF.

This clone was counted only a few times. The chain employs TRBV4-1 and TRBJ1-2, with D maybe TRBD1 (6 bases). Germline CDR1 and CDR2: MGHRA and YSYEKL. The CDR3 contains 16 residues. Between the trimmed V and J ends, which lost 4 bases and 0 bases, there was a span of 15 bases. The CDR3 sequence: CASSPPDSPTNYGYTF. The CDR3 DNA sequence: TGCGCCAGCAGCCCCCCGGACAGCCCTACTAACTATGGCTACACCTTC.

The sample holds one count of this clone. The V gene is TRBV5-5, the J gene TRBJ1-1; TRBD1 aligns across 10 bases. CDR1 is SGHKS and CDR2 is YYEKEE in the germline V gene (reference sequence). This CDR3 has 14 amino acids. The V segment lost 5 bases and the J segment 5 bases; nucleotides outside the gene matches: 6. The CDR3 bases are TGTGCCAGCAGTAAGACAGGGGGCAATACTGAAGCTTTCTTT. Translation: CASSKTGGNTEAFF.

The V and J genes are TRBV30 and TRBJ1-2; the match to TRBD1 covers 7 bases. The CDR3 has 15 residues. V trimming: 2 bases; J trimming: 2 bases; junction bases outside the gene matches: 8. Germline V gives CDR1 GTSNPN, CDR2 SVGIG (reference sequence). The CDR3 sequence is CAWSFRGRGNYGYTF. CDR3 bases: TGTGCCTGGAGTTTCCGTGGCAGGGGGAACTATGGCTACACCTTC. Looking up the rest from reference TRBV30 and TRBJ1-2 gives the full variable domain: SQTIHQWPATLVQPVGSPLSLECTVEGTSNPNLYWYRQAAGRGLQLLFYSVGIGQISSEVPQNLSASRPQDRQFILSSKKLLLSDSGFYLCAWSFRGRGNYGYTFGSGTRLTVV.

The chain has TRBV5-1 and TRBJ2-7; D gene ambiguous. CDR1 and CDR2 (germline): SGHRS, YFSETQ. Trimming took 0 bases from V and 3 from J, leaving 7 bases between them. The CDR3 length is 13 residues. CDR3 sequence reads: CASSLEGDYEQYF. The CDR3 DNA follows: TGCGCCAGCAGCTTGGAAGGAGACTACGAGCAGTACTTC.

The chain combines TRBV19 with TRBJ2-5; the D gene is possibly TRBD2 (6 bases). This CDR3 has 18 amino acids. The V gene lost 3 bases and the J gene lost 0 bases, with 20 bases spanning the gap. CDR1 and CDR2 (germline): LNHDA, SQIVND (reference sequence). CDR3 DNA sequence: TGTGCCAGTAGTATCTCTTCGACGGGCGGGACGTACCAAGAGACCCAGTACTTC. Translating it yields CASSISSTGGTYQETQYF.

J is TRBJ1-1 and V is TRBV28, with TRBD1 as a possible D gene (5 bases). V was cut by 5 bases and J by 1 base, with 11 bases left in between. This CDR3 contains 14 residues. The germline V gene has CDR1 MDHEN and CDR2 SYDVKM. CDR3 in DNA: TGTGCCAGCAGTCCCGGGGGATCGAACACTGAAGCTTTCTTT. Residues: CASSPGGSNTEAFF.

The chain has TRBV9 and TRBJ2-7; D unresolved. This CDR3 spans 13 amino acids. Between the trimmed V and J ends, which lost 0 bases and 7 bases, there was a span of 11 bases. Germline V lookup: CDR1 SGDLS, CDR2 YYNGEE. The CDR3 loop is CASSVGQAEEQYF. The CDR3 DNA sequence: TGTGCCAGCAGCGTAGGGCAGGCTGAGGAGCAGTACTTC.

The J gene is TRBJ1-2, the V gene TRBV29-1, with D uncertain. The V and J ends lost 2 bases and 1 base respectively, with 17 bases between them. There are 16 residues in the CDR3. Germline V gives CDR1 SQVTM, CDR2 ANQGSEA. The CDR3 loop is CSVEFHGEESNYGYTF. CDR3 DNA sequence: TGCAGCGTTGAATTTCACGGAGAAGAAAGTAACTATGGCTACACCTTC.